Listed below are T cell receptor beta chains from one sample, sequenced in a study of shared clonotypes between healthy human individuals. Only in-frame clones appear in the TCRdb table, and some are missing; sequencing was by immunoSEQ multiplex PCR. Among 2 million to 3 million clones listed, 85% to 95% were seen once. The sequencing sample was made of naive CD4+ T cells sorted from blood. The receptor source for this set is a man aged 18 to 29 in good health. Both conserved end residues are part of each CDR3. The D gene is left open where the match is weak. Clone size appears in some rows only: once, few, many, or a class for an expanded clone.

cdr3_aa: CAWSRLAGGPNEQFF; cdr3_nt: TGTGCCTGGTCAAGACTAGCGGGAGGGCCTAATGAGCAGTTCTTC; v_call: TRBV30; clone_size: NA; d_call: TRBD2; j_call: TRBJ2-1
cdr3_aa: CASSQDSVGYGYTF; cdr3_nt: TGTGCCAGCAGCCAAGATTCGGTAGGGTATGGCTACACCTTC; v_call: TRBV14; clone_size: NA; d_call: NA; j_call: TRBJ1-2
cdr3_aa: CASSIRPPGTNEKLFF; cdr3_nt: TGTGCCAGCAGCATCAGGCCCCCCGGAACTAATGAAAAACTGTTTTTT; v_call: TRBV7-6; clone_size: NA; d_call: NA; j_call: TRBJ1-4
cdr3_aa: CASSLGQKWGETEAFF; cdr3_nt: TGTGCCAGCAGCTTAGGCCAAAAGTGGGGTGAGACTGAAGCTTTCTTT; v_call: TRBV7-6; clone_size: NA; d_call: NA; j_call: TRBJ1-1
cdr3_aa: CAWSVARVGETQYF; cdr3_nt: TGTGCCTGGAGTGTAGCGCGGGTCGGGGAGACCCAGTACTTC; v_call: TRBV30; clone_size: once; d_call: NA; j_call: TRBJ2-5
cdr3_aa: CASSPTGTEAFF; cdr3_nt: TGTGCCAGCTCACCGACGGGGACTGAAGCTTTCTTT; v_call: TRBV18; clone_size: NA; d_call: NA; j_call: TRBJ1-1
cdr3_aa: CASSSQGAPYEQYF; cdr3_nt: TGTGCCAGCAGCTCACAGGGGGCCCCCTACGAGCAGTACTTC; v_call: TRBV5-6; clone_size: NA; d_call: TRBD1; j_call: TRBJ2-7
cdr3_aa: CASSLAQSTGELFF; cdr3_nt: TGTGCCAGCAGCTTAGCGCAGAGCACCGGGGAGCTGTTTTTT; v_call: TRBV7-6; clone_size: NA; d_call: NA; j_call: TRBJ2-2
cdr3_aa: CAWPRGSKRYEQYF; cdr3_nt: TGTGCCTGGCCCCGGGGGTCAAAGAGGTACGAGCAGTACTTC; v_call: TRBV30; clone_size: NA; d_call: NA; j_call: TRBJ2-7
cdr3_aa: CASSPLLGAGGTQYF; cdr3_nt: TGTGCCAGCAGCCCGCTTCTGGGGGCGGGGGGGACCCAGTACTTC; v_call: TRBV7-2; clone_size: NA; d_call: TRBD2; j_call: TRBJ2-5
cdr3_aa: CASRAGGADTQYF; cdr3_nt: TGTGCCAGTCGGGCGGGGGGGGCAGATACGCAGTATTTT; v_call: TRBV19; clone_size: NA; d_call: TRBD2; j_call: TRBJ2-3
cdr3_aa: CASSLNSEETQYF; cdr3_nt: TGCGCCAGCAGCTTGAATTCAGAAGAGACCCAGTACTTC; v_call: TRBV5-1; clone_size: NA; d_call: NA; j_call: TRBJ2-5
cdr3_aa: CASSLATTGITEAFF; cdr3_nt: TGTGCCAGCAGCTTAGCTACGACAGGGATCACTGAAGCTTTCTTT; v_call: TRBV7-2; clone_size: NA; d_call: TRBD1; j_call: TRBJ1-1
cdr3_aa: CASSGQGMAYGYTF; cdr3_nt: TGTGCCAGCAGCGGACAGGGAATGGCCTATGGCTACACCTTC; v_call: TRBV11-1; clone_size: NA; d_call: TRBD1; j_call: TRBJ1-2
cdr3_aa: CASSITGNYGYTF; cdr3_nt: TGTGCCAGCAGCATTACAGGGAACTATGGCTACACCTTC; v_call: TRBV7-2; clone_size: NA; d_call: NA; j_call: TRBJ1-2
cdr3_aa: CASSSPMGQAIAFGYTF; cdr3_nt: TGTGCCAGCAGTTCACCAATGGGACAGGCGATCGCGTTTGGCTACACCTTC; v_call: TRBV28; clone_size: NA; d_call: TRBD1; j_call: TRBJ1-2
cdr3_aa: CASPDMVGGLYEQYF; cdr3_nt: TGTGCCAGCCCCGACATGGTCGGGGGGCTATACGAGCAGTACTTC; v_call: TRBV28; clone_size: NA; d_call: NA; j_call: TRBJ2-7
cdr3_aa: CAWSWGQGASYEQYF; cdr3_nt: TGTGCCTGGAGTTGGGGGCAGGGGGCCTCCTACGAGCAGTACTTC; v_call: TRBV30; clone_size: once; d_call: TRBD1; j_call: TRBJ2-7
cdr3_aa: CASSVRADSNEAFF; cdr3_nt: TGTGCCAGCAGCGTCAGGGCTGACTCTAATGAAGCTTTCTTT; v_call: TRBV7-3; clone_size: NA; d_call: NA; j_call: TRBJ1-1
cdr3_aa: CASSESSLNTGELFF; cdr3_nt: TGTGCCAGCAGTGAATCCTCGCTTAACACCGGGGAGCTGTTTTTT; v_call: TRBV25-1; clone_size: NA; d_call: NA; j_call: TRBJ2-2
cdr3_aa: CAIRRAGETYEQYF; cdr3_nt: TGTGCCATCCGCCGGGCCGGAGAAACCTACGAGCAGTACTTC; v_call: TRBV10-3; clone_size: NA; d_call: NA; j_call: TRBJ2-7
cdr3_aa: CASSPAGGPPSYEQYF; cdr3_nt: TGTGCCAGCAGCCCGGCGGGGGGGCCTCCCTCCTACGAGCAGTACTTC; v_call: TRBV9; clone_size: NA; d_call: TRBD2; j_call: TRBJ2-7
cdr3_aa: CASSFLGQGVSDEQYF; cdr3_nt: TGTGCCAGCAGCTTCCTCGGACAGGGGGTTAGCGACGAGCAGTACTTC; v_call: TRBV5-6; clone_size: NA; d_call: TRBD1; j_call: TRBJ2-7
cdr3_aa: CAWSVGRNSEKLFF; cdr3_nt: TGTGCCTGGAGTGTAGGCAGGAATAGCGAAAAACTGTTTTTT; v_call: TRBV30; clone_size: NA; d_call: NA; j_call: TRBJ1-4
cdr3_aa: CASSSRTSGSTDTQYF; cdr3_nt: TGTGCCAGCAGCTCACGGACTAGCGGAAGCACAGATACGCAGTATTTT; v_call: TRBV11-3; clone_size: NA; d_call: TRBD2; j_call: TRBJ2-3
cdr3_aa: CATTSTVSYNEQFF; cdr3_nt: TGTGCCACCACCTCAACGGTATCCTACAATGAGCAGTTCTTC; v_call: TRBV15; clone_size: NA; d_call: NA; j_call: TRBJ2-1
cdr3_aa: CASSPPGLGTQYF; cdr3_nt: TGTGCCAGCAGCCCTCCGGGACTAGGAACCCAGTACTTC; v_call: TRBV6-5; clone_size: NA; d_call: TRBD2; j_call: TRBJ2-5
cdr3_aa: CASSLGSQPQHF; cdr3_nt: TGTGCCAGCAGCTTGGGGAGCCAGCCCCAGCATTTT; v_call: TRBV7-9; clone_size: once; d_call: NA; j_call: TRBJ1-5
cdr3_aa: CASSGTPVTTEAFF; cdr3_nt: TGTGCCAGCAGCGGGACCCCGGTGACAACTGAAGCTTTCTTT; v_call: TRBV9; clone_size: NA; d_call: NA; j_call: TRBJ1-1
cdr3_aa: CASSDTSGSNEQFF; cdr3_nt: TGCGCCAGCAGCGATACTAGCGGGAGCAATGAGCAGTTCTTC; v_call: TRBV5-1; clone_size: NA; d_call: TRBD2; j_call: TRBJ2-1
cdr3_aa: CAISDFANEQFF; cdr3_nt: TGTGCCATCAGTGACTTTGCAAATGAGCAGTTCTTC; v_call: TRBV10-3; clone_size: NA; d_call: NA; j_call: TRBJ2-1
cdr3_aa: CASSNGPGYTF; cdr3_nt: TGTGCCAGCAGTAATGGGCCTGGCTACACCTTC; v_call: TRBV6-1; clone_size: NA; d_call: NA; j_call: TRBJ1-2
cdr3_aa: CASSTPGLQYNEQFF; cdr3_nt: TGTGCCAGCAGCACCCCGGGACTGCAATACAATGAGCAGTTCTTC; v_call: TRBV5-6; clone_size: NA; d_call: NA; j_call: TRBJ2-1
cdr3_aa: CASSRGQGVGEKLFF; cdr3_nt: TGTGCCAGCAGTCGCGGACAGGGGGTGGGTGAAAAACTGTTTTTT; v_call: TRBV28; clone_size: NA; d_call: TRBD1; j_call: TRBJ1-4
cdr3_aa: CAWSVLAGGSGEAFF; cdr3_nt: TGTGCCTGGAGTGTACTGGCAGGGGGAAGTGGTGAAGCTTTCTTT; v_call: TRBV30; clone_size: NA; d_call: TRBD1; j_call: TRBJ1-1
cdr3_aa: CSAIKDTQYF; cdr3_nt: TGCAGTGCTATAAAGGATACGCAGTATTTT; v_call: TRBV20-1; clone_size: NA; d_call: NA; j_call: TRBJ2-3
cdr3_aa: CASRGTLDTGELFF; cdr3_nt: TGTGCCAGTAGGGGGACACTTGACACCGGGGAGCTGTTTTTT; v_call: TRBV19; clone_size: NA; d_call: NA; j_call: TRBJ2-2
cdr3_aa: CAISSVSDSYEQYF; cdr3_nt: TGTGCCATCAGTTCCGTCTCAGATTCCTACGAGCAGTACTTC; v_call: TRBV10-3; clone_size: once; d_call: NA; j_call: TRBJ2-7
cdr3_aa: CASSLGGVSSYEQYF; cdr3_nt: TGCGCCAGCAGCCTAGGAGGGGTTAGCTCCTACGAGCAGTACTTC; v_call: TRBV4-1; clone_size: NA; d_call: NA; j_call: TRBJ2-7
cdr3_aa: CASSAESGANVLTF; cdr3_nt: TGTGCCAGCAGTGCAGAGTCTGGGGCCAACGTCCTGACTTTC; v_call: TRBV2; clone_size: NA; d_call: NA; j_call: TRBJ2-6
cdr3_aa: CASSREWNTEAFF; cdr3_nt: TGTGCCAGCAGCCGGGAATGGAACACTGAAGCTTTCTTT; v_call: TRBV7-9; clone_size: few; d_call: NA; j_call: TRBJ1-1
cdr3_aa: CAGGAGGGGGDNEQFF; cdr3_nt: TGTGCCGGCGGCGCAGGAGGGGGAGGAGGAGACAATGAGCAGTTCTTC; v_call: TRBV11-2; clone_size: NA; d_call: NA; j_call: TRBJ2-1
cdr3_aa: CASSPWTGGWDTQYF; cdr3_nt: TGTGCCAGCAGTCCCTGGACAGGGGGCTGGGATACGCAGTATTTT; v_call: TRBV27; clone_size: NA; d_call: TRBD1; j_call: TRBJ2-3
cdr3_aa: CASSQDTGTGDNYGYTF; cdr3_nt: TGCGCCAGCAGCCAAGACACCGGGACAGGGGATAACTATGGCTACACCTTC; v_call: TRBV4-1; clone_size: NA; d_call: TRBD1; j_call: TRBJ1-2
cdr3_aa: CASSLLLTVSNQPQHF; cdr3_nt: TGTGCCAGCAGCTTGTTGCTAACGGTTAGCAATCAGCCCCAGCATTTT; v_call: TRBV5-8; clone_size: NA; d_call: NA; j_call: TRBJ1-5
cdr3_aa: CAWSVRSTGMNTEAFF; cdr3_nt: TGTGCCTGGAGTGTACGGTCGACGGGGATGAACACTGAAGCTTTCTTT; v_call: TRBV30; clone_size: NA; d_call: NA; j_call: TRBJ1-1
cdr3_aa: CASRDRPNEKLFF; cdr3_nt: TGTGCCAGCAGGGACAGGCCTAATGAAAAACTGTTTTTT; v_call: TRBV6-1; clone_size: NA; d_call: TRBD1; j_call: TRBJ1-4
cdr3_aa: CASSGQGVNTEAFF; cdr3_nt: TGTGCCAGCAGTGGACAGGGTGTGAACACTGAAGCTTTCTTT; v_call: TRBV28; clone_size: NA; d_call: TRBD1; j_call: TRBJ1-1
cdr3_aa: CASSRLAGGREQYF; cdr3_nt: TGTGCCAGCAGCCGACTAGCGGGAGGCCGAGAGCAGTACTTC; v_call: TRBV7-2; clone_size: NA; d_call: TRBD2; j_call: TRBJ2-7